The 29 T cell receptor beta chains given below trace back to one sample, sequenced in a study of blood T cell repertoires in COVID-19. Sequencing used immunoSEQ multiplex PCR; TCRdb keeps in-frame clones, though not all of them. The data show roughly 60,000 clones, more than 85% seen once. Source material: peripheral blood. The receptors here all came from a man between 70 and 80 years old with acute or convalescent COVID-19.

The J gene is TRBJ2-7, the V gene TRBV7-2; D not certain. This CDR3 spans 15 amino acids. Per germline, CDR1 SGHTA and CDR2 FQGNSA. Trimming took off 1 base at V and 1 base at J, with 11 bases between the two ends. The CDR3 DNA follows: TGTGCCAGCAGCTTAGTTGGCGGCAGTTCCTACGAGCAGTACTTC. This codes for CASSLVGGSSYEQYF.

This clone was counted a single time. This sequence joins TRBV7-2 and TRBJ1-1, with D unclear. Per germline, CDR1 SGHTA and CDR2 FQGNSA. The CDR3 spans 12 residues. V lost 4 bases to trimming and J lost 10 bases, with 13 bases between them. The CDR3 sequence: CASSYGRGGAFF. As DNA, the CDR3 is TGTGCCAGCAGCTACGGCCGGGGTGGAGCTTTCTTT. Filled out from reference TRBV7-2 and TRBJ1-1, the complete variable domain reads GAGVSQSPSNKVTEKGKDVELRCDPISGHTALYWYRQSLGQGLEFLIYFQGNSAPDKSGLPSDRFSAERTGGSVSTLTIQRTQQEDSAVYLCASSYGRGGAFFGQGTRLTVV.

The chain has TRBV7-9 and TRBJ1-2; 10 bases align to TRBD1. The length of the CDR3 is 15 residues. V lost 6 bases and J lost 3; bases outside the gene matches: 7. Germline V gives CDR1 SEHNR, CDR2 FQNEAQ (reference sequence). The DNA of the CDR3 is TGTGCCAGCAGTGCCCGGGACAGGGGAGACTATGGCTACACCTTC. Amino acid sequence: CASSARDRGDYGYTF. Variable domain in full (rest from reference TRBV7-9 and TRBJ1-2): DTGVSQNPRHKITKRGQNVTFRCDPISEHNRLYWYRQTLGQGPEFLTYFQNEAQLEKSRLLSDRFSAERPKGSFSTLEIQRTEQGDSAMYLCASSARDRGDYGYTFGSGTRLTVV.

The chain is built from TRBV24-1 and TRBJ2-1; 8 bases map to TRBD1. The CDR3 consists of 16 residues. V lost 3 bases to trimming and J lost 4 bases; unmatched junction nucleotides: 7. CDR1 and CDR2 (germline): KGHDR, SFDVKD. In DNA, the CDR3 is TGTGCCACCAGTGATGTAACCGGGACAGGTTACAATGAGCAGTTCTTC. Its protein product is CATSDVTGTGYNEQFF.

The chain couples TRBV18 to TRBJ1-2; 8 nucleotides line up with TRBD1. Per germline, CDR1 KGHSH and CDR2 LQKENI. The CDR3 loop spans 17 amino acids. Germline trimming cut 5 bases from V and 3 bases from J; bases unmatched to any gene: 14. The CDR3 region has the DNA TGTGCCAGCTCAAATACACTCCAGGGGGCGGACTACTATGGCTACACCTTC. It yields the protein CASSNTLQGADYYGYTF.

The V call is TRBV12-3 or TRBV12-4, the J call TRBJ2-7; the D gene is possibly TRBD2 (6 bases). This CDR3 contains 13 residues. V lost 6 bases and J lost 0, with 9 bases in between. CDR3 amino acids: CASRGTASYEQYF. The CDR3, as DNA: TGTGCCAGCAGGGGGACTGCCTCCTACGAGCAGTACTTC.

The chain combines TRBV28 with TRBJ2-2, with D hard to call. Between the trimmed V and J ends, which lost 2 bases and 4 bases, there was a span of 8 bases. CDR1 MDHEN and CDR2 SYDVKM come from the germline V gene. The CDR3 runs 14 residues. The CDR3 reads CASSLAGSTGELFF. The CDR3 coding sequence is TGTGCCAGCAGTTTAGCAGGCAGCACCGGGGAGCTGTTTTTT. The whole variable domain, filled in from reference TRBV28 and TRBJ2-2, reads DVKVTQSSRYLVKRTGEKVFLECVQDMDHENMFWYRQDPGLGLRLIYFSYDVKMKEKGDIPEGYSVSREKKERFSLILESASTNQTSMYLCASSLAGSTGELFFGEGSRLTVL.

The rearrangement uses TRBV7-3 and TRBJ2-1, with 8 bases that match TRBD1. Germline CDR1 is SGHTA and CDR2 is FQGTGA. CDR3 size: 13 residues. V was clipped by 3 bases and J by 7 bases; unmatched bases: 2. DNA of the CDR3: TGTGCCAGCAGCTTCCGGGACAGGAATGAGCAGTTCTTC. Translation: CASSFRDRNEQFF.

This clone was found once. The rearrangement links TRBV14 to TRBJ1-1, with 8 bases lining up with TRBD1. Germline trimming cut 2 bases from V and 4 bases from J; bases unmatched to any gene: 12. Germline V CDR1 and CDR2: SGHDN, FVKESK. This CDR3 contains 17 residues. CDR3 sequence (DNA): TGTGCCAGCAGCCAAAGGTCGACAGGGGTTCGAAGCACTGAAGCTTTCTTT. Amino acid sequence: CASSQRSTGVRSTEAFF.

This clone is a singleton in its sample. This chain uses TRBV19 with TRBJ2-2, with TRBD2 matching over 8 bases. Germline V gene sequence: CDR1 LNHDA, CDR2 SQIVND (reference sequence). Unmatched junction bases numbered 4, after V lost 5 bases and J lost 2 bases. The CDR3 loop spans 15 amino acids. The CDR3: CASSATSGNTGELFF. The DNA for the CDR3 is TGTGCCAGTAGTGCCACTAGCGGAAACACCGGGGAGCTGTTTTTT.

The chain is built from TRBV30 and TRBJ2-1; D gene unclear. Germline CDR1 reads GTSNPN; CDR2 reads SVGIG (reference sequence). The CDR3 is made up of 17 amino acids. The V and J ends lost 0 bases and 10 bases respectively, with 25 bases between them. CDR3 bases: TGTGCCTGGAGTGTAAGACCTCTCGGGTTGGCGATGAAAGAGCAGTTCTTC. Translated, it gives CAWSVRPLGLAMKEQFF.

This rearrangement joins TRBV7-3 to TRBJ2-1; 7 bases line up with TRBD2. The CDR3 totals 14 residues. The J segment lost 4 bases and the V segment lost 6 bases, leaving 6 bases of the junction unmatched. CDR1 SGHTA and CDR2 FQGTGA come from the germline V gene. The CDR3 spells CASSPGGSYNEQFF. The DNA of the CDR3 is TGTGCCAGCAGTCCTGGCGGGAGTTACAATGAGCAGTTCTTC.

This clone came up once. This rearrangement joins TRBV24-1 to TRBJ1-2, with 9 bases matching TRBD1. Germline V gives CDR1 KGHDR, CDR2 SFDVKD. This CDR3 is built from 14 residues. The ends lost 3 bases at V and 6 bases at J; junction bases unmatched: 4. CDR3 amino acids: CATSDRTGANGYTF. The DNA for the CDR3 is TGTGCCACCAGTGATCGGACAGGGGCGAATGGCTACACCTTC.

V and J are TRBV7-3 and TRBJ2-2, with a tentative D call TRBD2 (6 bases). Trimming removed 5 bases at V and 5 bases at J, with 15 bases between. Germline CDR1 SGHTA, CDR2 FQGTGA. The CDR3 consists of 15 residues. In DNA form, the CDR3 reads TGTGCCAGCAGCCCCCAGCGGGTGGGGACCGGGGAGCTGTTTTTT. It translates to CASSPQRVGTGELFF. Combining the CDR3 with reference TRBV7-3 and TRBJ2-2 gives the whole variable domain GAGVSQTPSNKVTEKGKYVELRCDPISGHTALYWYRQSLGQGPEFLIYFQGTGAADDSGLPNDRFFAVRPEGSVSTLKIQRTERGDSAVYLCASSPQRVGTGELFFGEGSRLTVL.

The rearrangement joins TRBV3-1 (or the pseudogene TRBV3-2) to TRBJ2-2; D may be TRBD2 (7 bases). V was cut by 4 bases and J by 5 bases, with 14 bases left in between. The CDR3 has 15 amino acids. Germline loops: CDR1 LGHDT, CDR2 YNNKEL (reference sequence). CDR3 sequence: CASSPRGASTGELFF. As DNA, the CDR3 is TGTGCCAGCAGCCCTCGGGGGGCGAGTACCGGGGAGCTGTTTTTT.

The V call is TRBV6-2 or TRBV6-3, the J call TRBJ2-1; TRBD2 matches at 9 bases. CDR3 length equals 15 residues. J gave up 3 bases and V 4 bases, and 4 bases lay outside the gene matches. Germline values: CDR1 MNHEY, CDR2 SVGEGT. The CDR3 nucleotides read TGTGCCAGCAGTTTCGGACTAGCGATCTACAATGAGCAGTTCTTC. Translated, it gives CASSFGLAIYNEQFF.

CDR3 region: CASSLAGVTADTQYF. The CDR3 bases are TGTGCCAGCAGTTTAGCGGGAGTCACCGCAGATACGCAGTATTTT. The chain joins TRBV28 to TRBJ2-3; 7 bases map to TRBD2. J gave up 4 bases and V 2 bases, and 6 bases lay outside the gene matches. The germline gives CDR1 MDHEN, CDR2 SYDVKM. The CDR3 contains 15 residues.

The chain links TRBV6-5 to TRBJ2-4, with D possibly matching TRBD1 (6 bases). This CDR3 contains 14 residues. Per germline, CDR1 MNHEY and CDR2 SVGAGI. V gave up 8 bases and J gave up 4 bases, with 15 bases separating them. DNA for the CDR3: TGTGCCAGCGTCCTCGACAGGCTTAAAAACATTCAGTACTTC. Protein: CASVLDRLKNIQYF.

V gene TRBV7-9 combines with J gene TRBJ1-6; no definite D call. Germline V gene lookup returns CDR1 SEHNR and CDR2 FQNEAQ (reference sequence). This CDR3 has 15 amino acids. V lost 5 bases and J lost 5, with 13 bases in between. This CDR3 reads CASSEGAPNNSPLHF. In nucleotides, the CDR3 is TGTGCCAGCAGCGAGGGCGCCCCCAATAATTCACCCCTCCACTTT.

This clone came up a few times. V usage is TRBV5-5 and J usage is TRBJ2-2; 7 bases agree with TRBD2. V was pared by 5 bases and J by 5 bases, with 9 bases of the junction left unmatched. CDR3 length equals 15 residues. Germline V CDR1 and CDR2: SGHKS, YYEKEE (reference sequence). CDR3 amino acids: CASSPGGRRTGELFF. The CDR3 DNA reads as TGTGCCAGCAGTCCCGGGGGGAGGCGGACCGGGGAGCTGTTTTTT.

The gene calls are TRBV7-8 and TRBJ2-3; D is possibly TRBD2 (6 bases). The length of the CDR3 is 13 residues. The V gene lost 2 bases and the J gene lost 6 bases, with 9 bases spanning the gap. CDR1 and CDR2 from the germline V gene are SGHVS and FQNEAQ. The CDR3 bases are TGTGCCAGCAGCTTACGGGAGCGGGATACGCAGTATTTT. This codes for CASSLRERDTQYF.

This chain links TRBV6-5 with TRBJ2-7, with TRBD2 matching 7 bases. The CDR3 has 16 residues. The ends lost 4 bases at V and 0 bases at J; junction bases unmatched: 9. Germline V gives CDR1 MNHEY, CDR2 SVGAGI. CDR3 region: CASSSPASGSSYEQYF. CDR3 nucleotide sequence: TGTGCCAGCAGTTCCCCGGCTAGCGGAAGCTCCTACGAGCAGTACTTC.

The chain is built from TRBV5-1 and TRBJ2-3; 11 nucleotides align to TRBD2. V was pared by 1 base and J by 2 bases, with 9 bases of the junction left unmatched. The CDR3 loop spans 18 amino acids. CDR1 SGHRS and CDR2 YFSETQ come from the germline V gene. The DNA for the CDR3 is TGCGCCAGCAGCTTGACTTCGGCTAGCGGGGGGATCACAGATACGCAGTATTTT. It yields the protein CASSLTSASGGITDTQYF. Together with reference TRBV5-1 and TRBJ2-3, the CDR3 gives the full variable domain: KAGVTQTPRYLIKTRGQQVTLSCSPISGHRSVSWYQQTPGQGLQFLFEYFSETQRNKGNFPGRFSGRQFSNSRSEMNVSTLELGDSALYLCASSLTSASGGITDTQYFGPGTRLTVL.

As for this clone: At one end, the junction sequence differs from germline, possibly due to a read error. V and J are TRBV11-3 and TRBJ2-7; D perhaps matches TRBD1 (5 bases). The germline gives CDR1 SGHNT, CDR2 YENEEA. This CDR3 region has 18 residues. The CDR3 sequence is CASSLVRGSNYPSDEQYF. Here the CDR3 DNA reads TGTGCCAGCAGCTTAGTAAGGGGCAGTAATTATCCCTCCGACGAGCAGTACTTC. Full variable domain (remainder filled in from reference TRBV11-3 and TRBJ2-7): EAGVVQSPRYKIIEKKQPVAFWCNPISGHNTLYWYLQNLGQGPELLIRYENEEAVDDSQLPKDRFSAERLKGVDSTLKIQPAELGDSAVYLCASSLVRGSNYPSDEQYFGPGTRLTVT.

This clone was seen more than once but under ten times. J is TRBJ2-2 and V is TRBV9; a weak D match, TRBD1 (6 bases). CDR1 SGDLS and CDR2 YYNGEE come from the germline V gene. The CDR3 runs to 13 residues. CDR3 amino acids: CASEDRLTGELFF. CDR3 DNA sequence: TGTGCAAGCGAGGACAGACTAACCGGGGAGCTGTTTTTT.

This clone was seen just once. The V gene is TRBV7-8, the J gene TRBJ1-1; perhaps TRBD1 as D (5 bases). Per the germline V gene, CDR1 is SGHVS and CDR2 is FQNEAQ. V lost 8 bases and J lost 6, with 10 bases in between. There are 11 residues in the CDR3. Here the CDR3 reads CASGPGAEAFF. The CDR3 region has the DNA TGTGCCAGCGGCCCGGGGGCTGAAGCTTTCTTT. Based on the CDR3 plus reference TRBV7-8 and TRBJ1-1, the full variable domain is GAGVSQSPRYKVAKRGQDVALRCDPISGHVSLFWYQQALGQGPEFLTYFQNEAQLDKSGLPSDRFFAERPEGSVSTLKIQRTQQEDSAVYLCASGPGAEAFFGQGTRLTVV.

The chain links TRBV7-3 to TRBJ1-2, with D tentatively TRBD1 (6 bases). CDR1 and CDR2 (germline): SGHTA, FQGTGA. The ends were cut back, 5 bases at V and 8 bases at J, with 15 bases in the middle. This CDR3 is 13 amino acids long. The CDR3 protein is CASSANSGGGYTF. The CDR3 DNA reads as TGTGCCAGCAGCGCAAATTCGGGGGGCGGCTACACCTTC.

The chain employs TRBV7-9 and TRBJ2-7, with 11 bases matching TRBD1. This CDR3 has 16 residues. From germline, CDR1 is SEHNR and CDR2 FQNEAQ (reference sequence). V lost 0 bases to trimming and J lost 7 bases; unmatched junction nucleotides: 8. The CDR3 bases are TGTGCCAGCAGCTTAGCGGGGACAGGGGGATCGGGAGAGCAGTACTTC. Translation: CASSLAGTGGSGEQYF.

The chain uses TRBV6-5 and TRBJ2-3; no firm D call. Trimming pared 8 bases from V and 6 bases from J, leaving 12 bases between. In germline, CDR1 is MNHEY, CDR2 SVGAGI. The CDR3 has 12 residues. The CDR3 is CASGRDSDTQYF. The CDR3 DNA reads TGTGCCAGCGGTAGAGACTCTGATACGCAGTATTTT.